This record looks at one TCR beta chain sequence and its context. Its antigen is not identified. This sample was included in a study of OX40 agonist ivuxolimab in advanced cancers. For the study at large: The study treated patients with ivuxolimab, an agonistic anti-OX40 (CD134) antibody. Every patient in dose escalation had hepatocellular carcinoma, melanoma, renal cell or head and neck cancer. Study-wide results and limits: Partial responders at 0.1-3.0 mg/kg had among the lowest clonal expansion.

CDR3 length: 15 residues. V shed 7 bases and J 4 bases; nucleotides not matched to a gene: 9. From germline, CDR1 is SNHLY and CDR2 FYNNEI. Only in-frame clones appear in the TCRdb table, and some are missing; sequencing was by immunoSEQ multiplex PCR. This sample yields over 65,000 clones, of which around 93% are seen a single time; 11% belongs to the top ten. The specimen was CD4+ or CD8+ T cells sorted from blood, collected in a trial of the OX40 agonist ivuxolimab. This chain connects TRBV2 to TRBJ2-1, with 8 bases aligning to TRBD2. The clonotype originates from an adult with an advanced solid tumor such as melanoma, head and neck, liver or kidney cancer. CDR3 nucleotide sequence: TGTGCCAGCAACCCGGGACTAGGGGGATACAATGAGCAGTTCTTC. It encodes CASNPGLGGYNEQFF.